Following are 7 T cell receptor beta chains from one sample sequenced in a study of Ad26.COV2.S vaccination and SARS-CoV-2 variants. Treatment indicated: about 20 received Ad26.COV2.S at low or high dose, single or two shots; about 5 received placebo; per-sample allocation not given. All samples were drawn on day 63, counting from the first vaccine or placebo injection. Libraries were prepared by immunoSEQ multiplex PCR; TCRdb keeps only in-frame clonotypes and omits some of them. Among around 450,000 clones listed, roughly 87% were seen once. The sample was peripheral blood, taken in a trial of Ad26.COV2.S vaccine versus placebo. The source of these receptors is a person between 18 and 60 years old who received the Ad26.COV2.S COVID-19 vaccine or a placebo.

This chain links TRBV3-1 (or the pseudogene TRBV3-2) with TRBJ2-5; maybe TRBD1 (5 bases). V lost 1 base and J 3 bases, leaving 12 bases between the germline ends. In germline, CDR1 is LGHDT, CDR2 YNNKEL (reference sequence). The CDR3 covers 15 residues. CDR3: CASSQATGREETQYF. The DNA for the CDR3 is TGTGCCAGCAGCCAAGCAACGGGCAGGGAAGAGACCCAGTACTTC.

The rearrangement joins TRBV10-1 to TRBJ2-2, with D unresolved. This CDR3 has 16 residues. Germline V lookup: CDR1 WNHNN, CDR2 SYGVQD (reference sequence). The V end lost 9 bases, the J end lost 2 bases, and 19 bases lay between the germline ends. In DNA form, the CDR3 reads TGCGCCAGTTCGTCGCGCCGGGCGCCTAACACCGGGGAGCTGTTTTTT. The encoded protein is CASSSRRAPNTGELFF.

The genes are TRBV19 and TRBJ1-5, with D unclear. Germline V gene data show CDR1 as LNHDA and CDR2 as SQIVND (reference sequence). The CDR3 sequence is 16 residues long. V gave up 7 bases and J gave up 0 bases, with 16 bases separating them. The CDR3 DNA reads TGTGCCAGTACCACCCAGTGGGGAGTTAGCAATCAGCCCCAGCATTTT. Its translation is CASTTQWGVSNQPQHF.

The rearrangement uses TRBV6-2 or TRBV6-3 and TRBJ2-2; 7 bases map to TRBD1. CDR3 length: 14 residues. The V gene's germline CDR1 is MNHEY and CDR2 SVGEGT. V shed 4 bases, J shed 8 bases, and the junction held 7 bases outside the gene matches. This CDR3 reads CASSWTGLTGELFF. The DNA of the CDR3 is TGTGCCAGCAGTTGGACAGGCCTTACGGGGGAGCTGTTTTTT.

This chain links TRBV27 with TRBJ1-6, with no clear D. From germline, CDR1 is MNHEY and CDR2 SMNVEV (reference sequence). V was shortened by 8 bases and J by 6 bases, with 23 bases between the two germline ends. This CDR3 has 17 residues. The DNA of the CDR3 is TGTGCCAGCGGGAGCCGAGGACCGAAGGGAGCTAATTCACCCCTCCACTTT. Translation gives CASGSRGPKGANSPLHF.

The rearrangement links TRBV30 to TRBJ1-4; 8 nucleotides line up with TRBD1. With V trimmed by 7 bases and J by 8 bases, 9 bases remained unmatched. The CDR3 has 13 amino acids. CDR1 GTSNPN and CDR2 SVGIG come from the germline V gene (reference sequence). This CDR3 is CALSPRQGEKLFF. As DNA, the CDR3 is TGTGCCTTATCGCCGAGACAGGGGGAAAAACTGTTTTTT. Drawing the rest from reference TRBV30 and TRBJ1-4, the complete variable domain is SQTIHQWPATLVQPVGSPLSLECTVEGTSNPNLYWYRQAAGRGLQLLFYSVGIGQISSEVPQNLSASRPQDRQFILSSKKLLLSDSGFYLCALSPRQGEKLFFGSGTQLSVL.

The chain combines TRBV9 with TRBJ2-1, with 11 bases matching TRBD2. CDR3 length equals 17 residues. Per the germline V gene, CDR1 is SGDLS and CDR2 is YYNGEE. J gave up 4 bases and V 3 bases, and 9 bases lay outside the gene matches. The CDR3 loop is CASSEQLLAGDYNEQFF. The DNA of the CDR3 is TGTGCCAGCAGCGAGCAACTACTAGCGGGAGATTACAATGAGCAGTTCTTC.